This TCR beta chain appears in the sequencing data of a study of blood T cell repertoires in COVID-19. Data came from immunoSEQ multiplex PCR; TCRdb stores just in-frame clones and leaves some out. The repertoire has some 120,000 clones, 70% to 90% of them found once; the top ten carry roughly 3.9%. V shed 6 bases and J shed 9 bases, with 12 bases lying between them. Germline loops: CDR1 MDHEN, CDR2 SYDVKM. This CDR3 is built from 12 residues. Sequenced material: peripheral blood. The chain recombines TRBV28 with TRBJ2-1; a weak D match, TRBD2 (6 bases). The source of this sequence is a man aged 60 to 69 with acute or convalescent COVID-19. In nucleotides, the CDR3 is TGTGCCAGCAGCCCGGGACTTACTGAGCAGTTCTTC. As protein: CASSPGLTEQFF.